Each of the 18 T cell receptor beta chains below was sequenced from the same sample in a study of beta chain features in type 1 diabetes. All of the isolated RNA was reverse transcribed, so expressed TCRB transcripts were sequenced. Clones were sequenced by immunoSEQ multiplex PCR, and TCRdb holds only the in-frame ones, with some missing. The sample has around 300,000 clones, 11% seen once. Sequencing was done on a sample of naive CD4+ T cells from blood. The receptors shown here come from a woman in her 30s in good health.

This clone was seen just once. The J gene is TRBJ2-2, the V gene TRBV6-5; 8 bases match TRBD1. The CDR3 has 14 amino acids. J gave up 4 bases and V 5 bases, and 3 bases lay outside the gene matches. The germline CDR1 and CDR2 sequences are MNHEY and SVGAGI. The chain's CDR3 is CASSDDRGTGELFF. The CDR3 DNA reads TGTGCCAGCAGTGACGACAGGGGCACCGGGGAGCTGTTTTTT.

The chain employs TRBV2 and TRBJ2-2, with 8 bases that match TRBD1. J lost 5 bases, V lost 2 bases, and 10 bases had no gene match. The CDR3 has 17 residues. Germline CDR1 SNHLY, CDR2 FYNNEI. The CDR3 here is CASSELYVRGQTGELFF. Written as DNA, the CDR3 is TGTGCCAGCAGTGAATTGTACGTCAGGGGGCAAACCGGGGAGCTGTTTTTT.

The chain links TRBV18 to TRBJ1-5; no firm D call. The germline V gene has CDR1 KGHSH and CDR2 LQKENI. The CDR3 consists of 14 residues. Trimming removed 3 bases at V and 5 bases at J, with 11 bases between. CDR3 sequence: CASSPVGRDQPQHF. DNA of the CDR3: TGTGCCAGCTCACCGGTAGGGAGAGATCAGCCCCAGCATTTT.

The chain employs TRBV9 and TRBJ2-4, with D possibly TRBD2 on 5 matching bases. Trimming took off 0 bases at V and 0 bases at J, with 10 bases between the two ends. Germline-derived CDR1 and CDR2 are SGDLS and YYNGEE. CDR3 size: 16 residues. The CDR3 sequence is CASSVAGSTAKNIQYF. The CDR3 DNA is TGTGCCAGCAGCGTAGCGGGATCGACAGCCAAAAACATTCAGTACTTC.

A few counts support this clone. V usage is TRBV29-1 and J usage is TRBJ2-7, with 11 bases fitting TRBD2. Germline V lookup: CDR1 SQVTM, CDR2 ANQGSEA. CDR3 length: 15 amino acids. With V trimmed by 0 bases and J by 7 bases, 8 bases remained unmatched. The CDR3 DNA is TGCAGCGTTGAAGAAGGGACTAGCGGCCTTGGTGAGCAGTACTTC. The encoded protein is CSVEEGTSGLGEQYF.

This clone was counted a few times. The chain combines TRBV29-1 with TRBJ2-7, with D perhaps matching TRBD2 (6 bases). CDR3 length equals 16 residues. Germline V gene sequence: CDR1 SQVTM, CDR2 ANQGSEA. Trimming left V 4 bases short and J 2 bases short, with 21 bases between. In DNA form, the CDR3 reads TGCAGCGTTGTAACCCGCCCTGGCGGGACCCCCTACGAGCAGTACTTC. Translated: CSVVTRPGGTPYEQYF.

There are a few counts of this clone. The chain is built from TRBV7-9 and TRBJ2-7; D possibly corresponds to TRBD1 (6 bases). The CDR3 extends over 15 amino acids. V shed 2 bases and J shed 3 bases, with 14 bases lying between them. Per germline, CDR1 SEHNR and CDR2 FQNEAQ (reference sequence). CDR3 residues: CASSLRTGTNYEQYF. The CDR3 DNA reads as TGTGCCAGCAGCTTACGAACAGGGACCAACTACGAGCAGTACTTC. Based on the CDR3 plus reference TRBV7-9 and TRBJ2-7, the full variable domain is DTGVSQNPRHKITKRGQNVTFRCDPISEHNRLYWYRQTLGQGPEFLTYFQNEAQLEKSRLLSDRFSAERPKGSFSTLEIQRTEQGDSAMYLCASSLRTGTNYEQYFGPGTRLTVT.

This clone was seen only a few times. Other DNA sequences in the same sample also yield this CDR3. The chain has TRBV28 and TRBJ2-1; 14 bases map to TRBD2. The CDR3 spans 15 residues. The germline V gene encodes CDR1 MDHEN and CDR2 SYDVKM. J lost 6 bases, V lost 5 bases, and 3 bases had no gene match. The CDR3 sequence: CASSRGTSGSNEQFF. CDR3 DNA sequence: TGTGCCAGCAGTAGGGGGACTAGCGGGAGCAATGAGCAGTTCTTC.

This clone was seen a handful of times. The CDR3 loop reads CASSRQVPQFF. For the CDR3, the DNA is TGTGCCAGCAGTCGACAGGTTCCGCAGTTCTTC. The J gene is TRBJ2-1, the V gene TRBV7-2; D might be TRBD1 (6 bases). This CDR3 has 11 residues. Germline V gene sequence: CDR1 SGHTA, CDR2 FQGNSA. Deletions cut 6 bases from V and 12 bases from J, with 12 bases between.

The chain recombines TRBV18 with TRBJ1-1, with D perhaps TRBD1 (6 bases). The V end was cut by 2 bases, the J end by 1 base, with 17 bases between. The germline V gene encodes CDR1 KGHSH and CDR2 LQKENI. This CDR3 comprises 17 residues. The CDR3 sequence is CASSPIASGVGNTEAFF. Written as DNA, the CDR3 is TGTGCCAGCTCACCAATCGCGTCAGGGGTTGGGAACACTGAAGCTTTCTTT.

This clone was observed a handful of times. This chain uses TRBV30 with TRBJ2-3; maybe TRBD2 (6 bases). V gave up 0 bases and J gave up 6 bases, with 10 bases separating them. Looked up from germline, CDR1 is GTSNPN and CDR2 is SVGIG (reference sequence). CDR3 length equals 13 residues. CDR3 sequence: CAWSVQSGDTQYF. The CDR3 nucleotides are TGTGCCTGGAGTGTTCAAAGCGGGGATACGCAGTATTTT.

This clone was observed a few times. This chain connects TRBV29-1 to TRBJ1-2; D perhaps matches TRBD1 (6 bases). Germline assignment: CDR1 SQVTM and CDR2 ANQGSEA. V lost 2 bases, J lost 1 base, and 8 bases lay in between. The CDR3 loop spans 13 amino acids. CDR3 sequence reads: CSVEKGGNYGYTF. The CDR3 DNA follows: TGCAGCGTTGAAAAAGGGGGTAACTATGGCTACACCTTC. Full variable domain (missing parts from reference TRBV29-1 and TRBJ1-2): SAVISQKPSRDICQRGTSLTIQCQVDSQVTMMFWYRQQPGQSLTLIATANQGSEATYESGFVIDKFPISRPNLTFSTLTVSNMSPEDSSIYLCSVEKGGNYGYTFGSGTRLTVV.

This clone was detected ten times or more. V and J are TRBV29-1 and TRBJ2-7; D is perhaps TRBD2 (7 bases). V lost 4 bases to trimming and J lost 6 bases, with 13 bases between them. Germline values: CDR1 SQVTM, CDR2 ANQGSEA. This CDR3 is 12 amino acids long. CDR3 region: CSVGGGVPEQYF. The CDR3 DNA is TGCAGCGTTGGAGGGGGGGTGCCCGAGCAGTACTTC.

This clone was counted between two and nine times. The chain carries TRBV15 and TRBJ2-7, with a possible D match to TRBD1 (5 bases). From germline, CDR1 is LNHNV and CDR2 YYDKDF (reference sequence). The CDR3 runs 13 residues. V was trimmed by 9 bases and J by 0 bases, leaving 12 bases between them. As DNA, the CDR3 is TGTGCCACTCGCAGGGTGAGCTCCTACGAGCAGTACTTC. Translation gives CATRRVSSYEQYF.

Only a few counts were recorded for this clone. V gene TRBV27 combines with J gene TRBJ2-3, with D possibly matching TRBD2 (6 bases). CDR1 is MNHEY and CDR2 is SMNVEV in the germline V gene (reference sequence). Trimming shortened V by 11 bases and J by 6 bases, and 12 bases separated the two germline ends. The CDR3 consists of 11 residues. CDR3 sequence: CASGVQDTQYF. Here the CDR3 DNA reads TGTGCCTCGGGAGTTCAGGATACGCAGTATTTT.

This clone has just a few counts. The J gene is TRBJ2-1, the V gene TRBV2, with 10 bases that match TRBD1. CDR3 length: 17 amino acids. CDR1 is SNHLY and CDR2 is FYNNEI in the germline V gene. After removal of 6 bases from V and 2 bases from J, the junction contained 10 bases not matched to a gene. The CDR3 loop reads CASRDRQGAGTYNEQFF. The CDR3 DNA follows: TGTGCCAGCAGGGACCGACAGGGGGCTGGGACCTACAATGAGCAGTTCTTC.

Only a few counts were recorded for this clone. The gene calls are TRBV7-2 and TRBJ2-5; 10 bases line up with TRBD2. The CDR3 spans 16 residues. The germline V gene encodes CDR1 SGHTA and CDR2 FQGNSA. The ends lost 3 bases at V and 7 bases at J; junction bases unmatched: 11. CDR3 sequence: CASSFSLAGDRGTQYF. Here the CDR3 DNA reads TGTGCCAGCAGCTTTTCTCTAGCGGGAGACCGAGGGACCCAGTACTTC.

This clone was counted only a few times. CDR3 sequence: CSGKLEPGELFF. The CDR3 DNA reads as TGCAGCGGTAAACTAGAGCCCGGGGAGCTGTTTTTT. The chain uses TRBV29-1 and TRBJ2-2, with D maybe TRBD2 (5 bases). V shed 7 bases and J shed 6 bases, with 12 bases lying between them. The CDR3 is 12 residues long. Per the germline V gene, CDR1 is SQVTM and CDR2 is ANQGSEA.